Ten or more counts support the clone carrying this T cell receptor beta chain. Germline V gene lookup returns CDR1 DFQATT and CDR2 SNEGSKA (reference sequence). There are 14 residues in the CDR3. Trimming removed 5 bases at V and 0 bases at J, with 12 bases between. The source of the sample is a study of T cell repertoires in cytomegalovirus infection. TCRdb reprocessed the reads via MiXCR and lists one record per CDR3 protein. Counted here are under 150,000 distinct CDR3 sequences, approximately 9.2% occurring once; the ten biggest clones make up around a tenth. This chain connects TRBV20-1 to TRBJ2-3, with unresolved D. Sequenced sample: PBMCs. The receptor's source is a human donor in good health (CMV status not recorded). Some clones in this sample may be carry-over from other donors' samples. CDR3 sequence (DNA): TGCAGTGCTCCCATTACAGCTAGCACAGATACGCAGTATTTT. It encodes CSAPITASTDTQYF.